This T cell receptor beta chain was captured in a study of graft-versus-host responses after intestinal transplantation. This CDR3 has 16 amino acids. The V gene's germline CDR1 is SEHNR and CDR2 FQNEAQ (reference sequence). Sorted after the reaction were proliferating CFSE-low CD3+CD4+ and CD3+CD8+ responders. Using immunoSEQ multiplex PCR, the repertoire was profiled, and TCRdb retains in-frame clones only, with some absent. Among some 25,000 clones, 40% were seen once, and the ten largest hold 0.65% to 0.8%. This clone was counted once. A read error may produce the germline difference seen at one junction end.

The sample in question was alloreactive CD4+ T cells from a mixed lymphocyte reaction culture, obtained before intestinal transplant. The subset: CFSE-low proliferating T cells sorted from roughly six-day pre-transplant mixed lymphocyte reaction (GvH or HvG direction). The origin of this receptor is a human patient who received an intestinal transplant. V and J are TRBV7-9 and TRBJ1-4; TRBD1 agrees at 7 bases. For the CDR3, the DNA is TGTGCCGGCAGCTACTACAGGGGATACGGCCCAGAAAAACTGTTTTTT. This codes for CAGSYYRGYGPEKLFF. The full variable domain, rest sourced from reference TRBV7-9 and TRBJ1-4, is DTGVSQNPRHKITKRGQNVTFRCDPISEHNRLYWYRQTLGQGPEFLTYFQNEAQLEKSRLLSDRFSAERPKGSFSTLEIQRTEQGDSAMYLCAGSYYRGYGPEKLFFGSGTQLSVL.